The subject of this entry is one TCR beta chain. Antigen: not known. CDR3 size: 15 residues. CDR1 is SEHNR and CDR2 is FQNEAQ in the germline V gene (reference sequence). Trimming removed 5 bases at V and 0 bases at J, with 13 bases between. The study drew the donors from its roughly 120-subject validation cohort, separate from the approximately 690-subject first cohort. The sample originates from a study of cytomegalovirus exposure and HLA in healthy donors. Regarding the study as a whole: A few CMV-associated chains proved CMV antigen-specific in vitro. The tendency of first-cohort TCR clusters to co-occur in the 100 to 150 validation repertoires emerged from a later analysis. The study put some 150 TCR beta chains on its list as cytomegalovirus-associated.

Some clones are missing from TCRdb's copy, which holds only in-frame ones; the method was immunoSEQ multiplex PCR. The table lists 110,000 or so clones, about 82% of them singletons. Sequenced input: PBMCs. The sequence was collected from a young man in good health and CMV-seronegative. The chain recombines TRBV7-9 with TRBJ1-2; no definite D call. CDR3 region: CASSLQSISNYGYTF. The CDR3 DNA is TGTGCCAGCAGCCTACAGTCGATTTCTAACTATGGCTACACCTTC.